This entry concerns a single TCR beta chain. This clonotype occurred many times. Its antigen specificity is not known. The record has no base qualities; no much larger clone is one base away. The label giving this sample's time point can be read as: sample taken at primary tumor resection. The donors were more than 60 patients from the lung TRACERx cohort who had early-stage, untreated non-small cell lung cancer. For TCR sequencing, whole RNA was extracted from tumor and nontumor lung tissue, or from cryopreserved PBMC samples, and no cell sorting was done. Only patients for whom sufficient RNA was available from at least two tumor regions were selected for TCR sequencing. This sample is drawn from a study of spatial heterogeneity in lung cancer (dated by TCRdb to between 2018 and 2021). About the study as a whole: Beta-chain transcripts were consistently detected in greater numbers than alpha-chain transcripts, which likely reflects a higher abundance of beta-chain transcripts. In the raw uncorrected reads, each unique combination of TCR and UMI appeared on average more than ten times. The study quantitatively compared TCR alpha and beta repertoires across multiple tumor regions, matched nontumor lung and blood in non-small cell lung cancer. The study linked features of the TCR repertoire to counts of nonsynonymous mutations, which were determined by whole-exome sequencing of tumor tissue. At surgery, both alpha and beta chains were TCR-sequenced in about 200 tumor regions, approximately 64 matched nontumor lung samples and some 60 PBMC samples.

The library was produced with 5' RACE. Reads for this sample came from a NextSeq 500. The TCR library protocol attached a unique molecular identifier to each TCR cDNA molecule to allow correction of PCR and sequencing errors. On the authors' methods: TCR identification, UMI-based error correction and CDR3 extraction were performed with Decombinator tools. TCRs above a frequency of 2 per 1,000, corresponding to the top 1% of the tumor frequency distribution, were defined as expanded. Each repertoire was subsampled 100 times to 5,000 TCRs, after which Renyi diversity was computed with the R vegan package. CDR3 similarity networks were built from amino acid triplet string-kernel similarity, connecting CDR3s with pairwise similarity above 0.82. The raw public data were reprocessed by TCRdb itself: fastp quality trimming at Q25, MiXCR clonotype calling, in-frame beta chains only. Each CDR3 protein gets just one entry, which takes the most common genes and DNA from the rows behind it. Clone size and V and J calls follow TCRdb, not the original study. In this sample the table shows approximately 40,000 distinct CDR3 sequences, around 5.2% of which occur a single time. Approximately 24% of the sample rests with the top ten.

Broad study findings and their caveats: Ubiquitous expanded tumor TCRs were found in blood more often at tumor resection than at routine follow-up. Confirming at a functional level the hypothesis that regional TCRs recognize regional mutations was considered to require additional single-cell paired TCR alpha and beta sequencing.

Trimming leaves V shorter by 6 bases and J shorter by 4 bases, with the junction holding 9 bases beyond the gene matches. The CDR3 covers 16 residues, taking in both the cysteine and the phenylalanine. The sequence is cut down to CDR3 DNA, 48 bases in frame from base 1. Looking up the germline V gene yields CDR1 SGHRS and CDR2 YFSETQ. The chain employs TRBV5-1 and TRBJ2-2; 10 of the junction bases match TRBD1. The material sequenced was PBMCs, taken at surgery. The source of this sequence is a female donor with early-stage non-small cell lung cancer. The base sequence is TGCGCCAGCAAGGAGCCCAGGACAGGGGGCACCGGGGAGCTGTTTTTT. Translated, this is CASKEPRTGGTGELFF.